This T cell receptor beta chain came from a study of human T cells and chemical hapten exposure (dated by TCRdb to the early 2020s). Regarding the complete study: Libraries were pooled for sequencing, and per-sample TCR yields varied mainly because of small differences in library volumes within the pool. The study tracked peripheral blood TCR repertoire changes in vivo during primary and secondary sensitization to the hapten diphenylcyclopropenone (DPC) in alopecia patients. For every blood RNA sample, sequencing covered both the TCR alpha and TCR beta chains.

Total RNA was extracted from unfractionated whole blood collected in Tempus Blood RNA tubes. A few healthy volunteers were used as TCR sequencing controls and were bled at day 0, 2 weeks and 6 weeks. Worth noting for this clonotype: Its cognate antigen has yet to be identified. No per-base quality is available; no much larger clone lies one base away.

To prepare the library, 5' RACE was applied. The data were produced on an Illumina MiSeq. During library preparation, unique molecular identifiers were attached to individual cDNA molecules so that TCRs could be counted quantitatively and reproducibly. Regarding the original processing steps: The median number of TCRs per sample was some 100,000, ranging from roughly 20,000 to 700,000. V, J and CDR3 annotation of the TCR reads was carried out using the Decombinator software suite. Every sample was subsampled to the same number of TCRs (28,000) for the PS versus PT1 abundance plots. Expanded TCRs were defined as absent before sensitization and observed at least eight times at the 2-week time point. TCRdb handled the public reads itself, with Q25 trimming in fastp and clone calling in MiXCR, and kept productive beta chains. Rows merge per CDR3 protein into single entries with the most common DNA and genes. TCRdb, not the original authors, processed these V and J calls. This sample gives 110,000 or so distinct CDR3 sequences in total; 15% to 20% of them show up just once. The ten largest clones represent around 2.8% of the sample.

Study-level results and caveats: Repeated subsampling changed both the strength of the expansion versus patch-test correlation and the threshold at which the correlation became significant. DPC sensitization did not change the number of TCRs with a frequency above 1 in 1000, and there was no evidence of changes in global repertoire structure.

CDR1 and CDR2, looked up from the germline V gene, are MDHEN and SYDVKM. The CDR3 spans 17 residues, from the cysteine through the phenylalanine. Only the CDR3 DNA stays, 51 bases, in frame from base 1. Relative to germline, V is missing 10 bases and J is missing 3 bases, with 18 bases of the junction outside any gene match. The rearranged segments are TRBV28 and TRBJ1-2, and TRBD1 aligns with 9 junction nucleotides. This receptor was identified in a human donor in good health. Here the CDR3 is given as CATPRAKTGGVDYGYTF. The DNA is as follows: TGTGCCACCCCGAGGGCGAAAACAGGGGGCGTGGACTATGGCTACACCTTC.